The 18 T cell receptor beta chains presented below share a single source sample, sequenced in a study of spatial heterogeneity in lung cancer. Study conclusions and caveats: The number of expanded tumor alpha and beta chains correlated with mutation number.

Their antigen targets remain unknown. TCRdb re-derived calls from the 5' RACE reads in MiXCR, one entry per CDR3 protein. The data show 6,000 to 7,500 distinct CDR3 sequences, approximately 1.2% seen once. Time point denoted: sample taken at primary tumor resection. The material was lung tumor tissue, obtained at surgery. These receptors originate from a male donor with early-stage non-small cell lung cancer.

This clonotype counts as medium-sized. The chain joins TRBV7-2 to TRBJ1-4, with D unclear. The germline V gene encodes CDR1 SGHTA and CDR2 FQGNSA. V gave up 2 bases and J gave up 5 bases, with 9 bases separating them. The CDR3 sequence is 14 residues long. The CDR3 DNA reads TGTGCCAGCAGCTTAAACACTAAGAATGAAAAACTGTTTTTT. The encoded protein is CASSLNTKNEKLFF.

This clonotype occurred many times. This CDR3 reads CSASTSKETQYF. DNA of the CDR3: TGCAGTGCTTCCACTAGCAAGGAGACCCAGTACTTC. The rearrangement uses TRBV20-1 and TRBJ2-5, with D possibly TRBD2 on 6 matching bases. The V and J ends lost 5 bases and 5 bases respectively, with 12 bases between them. The CDR3 is 12 residues long. The germline gives CDR1 DFQATT, CDR2 SNEGSKA (reference sequence).

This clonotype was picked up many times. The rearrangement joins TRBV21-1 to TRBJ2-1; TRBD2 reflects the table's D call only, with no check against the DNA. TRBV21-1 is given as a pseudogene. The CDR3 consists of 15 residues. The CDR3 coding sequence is TGTGCCAGCAGCAAACTAGCGGGAGCCGGCAATGAGCAGTTCTTC. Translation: CASSKLAGAGNEQFF.

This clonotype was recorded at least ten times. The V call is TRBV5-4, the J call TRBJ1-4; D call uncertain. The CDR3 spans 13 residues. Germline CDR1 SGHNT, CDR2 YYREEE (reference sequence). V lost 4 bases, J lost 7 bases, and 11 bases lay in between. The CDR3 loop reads CASSPSVSEKLFF. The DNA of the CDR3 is TGTGCCAGCAGCCCGAGTGTCTCTGAAAAACTGTTTTTT. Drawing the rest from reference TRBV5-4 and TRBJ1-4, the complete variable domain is ETGVTQSPTHLIKTRGQQVTLRCSSQSGHNTVSWYQQALGQGPQFIFQYYREEENGRGNFPPRFSGLQFPNYSSELNVNALELDDSALYLCASSPSVSEKLFFGSGTQLSVL.

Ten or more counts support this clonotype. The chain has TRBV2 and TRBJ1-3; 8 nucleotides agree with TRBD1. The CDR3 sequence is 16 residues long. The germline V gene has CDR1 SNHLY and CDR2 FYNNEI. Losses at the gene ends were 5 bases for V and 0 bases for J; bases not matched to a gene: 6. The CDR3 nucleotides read TGTGCCAGCAGTTCCGGACAGGGCCTCTCTGGAAACACCATATATTTT. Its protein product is CASSSGQGLSGNTIYF.

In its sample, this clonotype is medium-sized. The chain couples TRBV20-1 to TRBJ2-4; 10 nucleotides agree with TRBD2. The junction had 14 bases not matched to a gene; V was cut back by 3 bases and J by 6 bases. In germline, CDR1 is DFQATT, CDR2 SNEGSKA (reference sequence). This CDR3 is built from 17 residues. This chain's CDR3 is CSASSGLAALTGNIQYF. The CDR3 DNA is TGCAGTGCTAGTTCTGGACTAGCGGCTCTTACCGGAAACATTCAGTACTTC.

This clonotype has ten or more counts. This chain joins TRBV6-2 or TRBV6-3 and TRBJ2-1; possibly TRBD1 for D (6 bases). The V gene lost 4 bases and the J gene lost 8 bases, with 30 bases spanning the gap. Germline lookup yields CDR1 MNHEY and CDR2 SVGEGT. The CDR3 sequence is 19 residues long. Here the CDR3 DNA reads TGTGCCAGCAGTTTCGACCCCGATGGGACATCACCCTTCGCGGATGAGCAGTTCTTC. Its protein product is CASSFDPDGTSPFADEQFF.

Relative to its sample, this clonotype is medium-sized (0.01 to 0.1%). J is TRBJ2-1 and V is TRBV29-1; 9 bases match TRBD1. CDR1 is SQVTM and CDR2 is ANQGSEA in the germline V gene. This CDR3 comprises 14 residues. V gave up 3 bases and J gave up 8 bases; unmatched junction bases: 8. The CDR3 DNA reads TGCAGCGTTGAGGGGGGACAGGGTTTTCATGAGCAGTTCTTC. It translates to CSVEGGQGFHEQFF.

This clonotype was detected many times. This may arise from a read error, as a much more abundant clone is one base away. For the CDR3, the DNA is TGTGCCAGCAGCGAGGGACAGGTGCGTCAAGAGACCCAGTACTTC. Translating it yields CASSEGQVRQETQYF. This chain joins TRBV9 and TRBJ2-5; 8 nucleotides agree with TRBD1. V trimming: 3 bases; J trimming: 2 bases; junction bases outside the gene matches: 6. Per the germline V gene, CDR1 is SGDLS and CDR2 is YYNGEE. The CDR3 runs to 15 residues.

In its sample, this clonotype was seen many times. The CDR3 loop reads CASSYGGQPRETQYF. CDR3 bases: TGTGCCAGCAGTTATGGGGGACAGCCCCGAGAGACCCAGTACTTC. This chain uses TRBV12-3 or TRBV12-4 with TRBJ2-5; 7 positions agree with TRBD1. J lost 4 bases, V lost 4 bases, and 9 bases had no gene match. This CDR3 is built from 15 residues.

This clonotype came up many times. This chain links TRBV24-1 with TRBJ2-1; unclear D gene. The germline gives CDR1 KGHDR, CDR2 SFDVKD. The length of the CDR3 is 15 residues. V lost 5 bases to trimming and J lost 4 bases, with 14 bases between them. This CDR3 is CATSVASGAYNEQFF. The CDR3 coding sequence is TGTGCCACCAGTGTTGCTTCAGGAGCTTACAATGAGCAGTTCTTC.

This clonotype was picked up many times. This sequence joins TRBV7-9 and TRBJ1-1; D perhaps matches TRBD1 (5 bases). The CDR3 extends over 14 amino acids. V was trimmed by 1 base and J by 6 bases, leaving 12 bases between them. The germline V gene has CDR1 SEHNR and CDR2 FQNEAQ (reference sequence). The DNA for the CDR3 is TGTGCCAGCAGCTTAGGACAGCAGCCTCCTGAAGCTTTCTTT. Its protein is CASSLGQQPPEAFF.

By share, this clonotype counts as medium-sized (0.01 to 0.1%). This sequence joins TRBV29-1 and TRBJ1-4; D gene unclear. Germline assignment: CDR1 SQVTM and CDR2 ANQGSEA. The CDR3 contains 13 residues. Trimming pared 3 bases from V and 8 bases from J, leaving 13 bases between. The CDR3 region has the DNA TGCAGCGTTGAGGAGACTCGTGGGGAAAAACTGTTTTTT. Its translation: CSVEETRGEKLFF. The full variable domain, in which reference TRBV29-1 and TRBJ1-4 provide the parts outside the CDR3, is SAVISQKPSRDICQRGTSLTIQCQVDSQVTMMFWYRQQPGQSLTLIATANQGSEATYESGFVIDKFPISRPNLTFSTLTVSNMSPEDSSIYLCSVEETRGEKLFFGSGTQLSVL.

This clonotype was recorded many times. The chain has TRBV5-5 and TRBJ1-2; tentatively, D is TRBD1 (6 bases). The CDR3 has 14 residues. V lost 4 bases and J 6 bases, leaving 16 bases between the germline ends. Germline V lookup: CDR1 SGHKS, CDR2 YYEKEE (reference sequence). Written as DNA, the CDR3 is TGTGCCAGCAGCGGAGACAGGTTAAAGGATGGCTACACCTTC. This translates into CASSGDRLKDGYTF.

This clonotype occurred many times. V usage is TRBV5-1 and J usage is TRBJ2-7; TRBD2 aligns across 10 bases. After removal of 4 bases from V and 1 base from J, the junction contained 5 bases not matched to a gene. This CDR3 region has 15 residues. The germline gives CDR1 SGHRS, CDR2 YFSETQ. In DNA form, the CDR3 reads TGCGCCAGCAGCGAGGGACTAGCGCCTTCCTACGAGCAGTACTTC. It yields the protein CASSEGLAPSYEQYF.

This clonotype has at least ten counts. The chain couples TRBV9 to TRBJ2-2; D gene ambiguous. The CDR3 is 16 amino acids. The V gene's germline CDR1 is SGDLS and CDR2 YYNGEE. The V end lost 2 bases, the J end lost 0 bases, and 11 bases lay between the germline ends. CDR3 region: CASSVPESPNTGELFF. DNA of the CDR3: TGTGCCAGCAGCGTTCCCGAGAGTCCGAACACCGGGGAGCTGTTTTTT. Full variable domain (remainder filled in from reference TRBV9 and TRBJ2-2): DSGVTQTPKHLITATGQRVTLRCSPRSGDLSVYWYQQSLDQGLQFLIQYYNGEERAKGNILERFSAQQFPDLHSELNLSSLELGDSALYFCASSVPESPNTGELFFGEGSRLTVL.

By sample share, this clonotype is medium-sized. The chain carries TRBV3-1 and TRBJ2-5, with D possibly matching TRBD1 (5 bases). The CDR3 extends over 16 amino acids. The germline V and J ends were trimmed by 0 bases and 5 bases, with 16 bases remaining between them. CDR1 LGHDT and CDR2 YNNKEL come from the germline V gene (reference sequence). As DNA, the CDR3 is TGTGCCAGCAGCCAAGATCTGGGGCGACCTGGGGAGACCCAGTACTTC. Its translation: CASSQDLGRPGETQYF.

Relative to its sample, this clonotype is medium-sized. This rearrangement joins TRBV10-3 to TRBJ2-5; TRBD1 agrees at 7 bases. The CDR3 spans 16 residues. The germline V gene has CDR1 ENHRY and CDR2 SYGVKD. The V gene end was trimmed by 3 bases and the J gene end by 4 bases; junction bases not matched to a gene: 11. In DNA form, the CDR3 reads TGTGCCATCAGTGAATCTGACAGGGTGGGAGTAGAGACCCAGTACTTC. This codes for CAISESDRVGVETQYF.